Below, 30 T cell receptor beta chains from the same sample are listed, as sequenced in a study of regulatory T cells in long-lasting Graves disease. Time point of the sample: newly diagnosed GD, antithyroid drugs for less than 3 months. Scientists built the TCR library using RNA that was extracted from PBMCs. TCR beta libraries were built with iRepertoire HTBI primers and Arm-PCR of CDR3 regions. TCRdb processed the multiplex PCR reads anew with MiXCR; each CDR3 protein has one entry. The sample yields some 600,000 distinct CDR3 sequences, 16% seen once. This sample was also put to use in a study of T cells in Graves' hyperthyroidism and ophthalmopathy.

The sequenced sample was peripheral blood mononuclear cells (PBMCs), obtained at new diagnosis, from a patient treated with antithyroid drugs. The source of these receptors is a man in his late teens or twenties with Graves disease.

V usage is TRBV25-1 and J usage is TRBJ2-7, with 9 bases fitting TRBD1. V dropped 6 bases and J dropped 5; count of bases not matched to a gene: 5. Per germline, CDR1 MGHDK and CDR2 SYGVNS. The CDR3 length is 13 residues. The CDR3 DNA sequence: TGTGCCAGCAGAACCACAGGGGGCGACGAGCAGTACTTC. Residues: CASRTTGGDEQYF.

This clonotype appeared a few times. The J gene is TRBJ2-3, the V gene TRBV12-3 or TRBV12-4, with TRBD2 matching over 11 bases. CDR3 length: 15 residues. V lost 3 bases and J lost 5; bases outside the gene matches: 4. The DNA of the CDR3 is TGTGCCAGCAGTTTTACTAGCGGGGGAGGAGATACGCAGTATTTT. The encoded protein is CASSFTSGGGDTQYF.

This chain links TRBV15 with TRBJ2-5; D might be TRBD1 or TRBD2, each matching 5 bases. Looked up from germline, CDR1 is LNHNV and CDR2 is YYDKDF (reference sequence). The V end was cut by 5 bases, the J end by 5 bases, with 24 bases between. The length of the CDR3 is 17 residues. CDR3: CATSGDGHPTRRETQYF. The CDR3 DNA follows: TGTGCCACCAGCGGGGATGGACACCCAACAAGGAGGGAGACCCAGTACTTC.

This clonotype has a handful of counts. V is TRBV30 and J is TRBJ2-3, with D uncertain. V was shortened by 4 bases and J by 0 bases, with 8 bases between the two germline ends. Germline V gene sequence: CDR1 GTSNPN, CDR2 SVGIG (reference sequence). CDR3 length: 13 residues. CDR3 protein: CAWTILSTDTQYF. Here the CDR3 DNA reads TGTGCCTGGACCATCCTTAGCACAGATACGCAGTATTTT.

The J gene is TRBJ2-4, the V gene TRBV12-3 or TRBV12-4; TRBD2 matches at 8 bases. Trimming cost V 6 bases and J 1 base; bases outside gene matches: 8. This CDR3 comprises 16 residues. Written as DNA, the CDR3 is TGTGCCAGCAGGATACAGCGGGAGAGGGCCAAAAACATTCAGTACTTC. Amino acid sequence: CASRIQRERAKNIQYF.

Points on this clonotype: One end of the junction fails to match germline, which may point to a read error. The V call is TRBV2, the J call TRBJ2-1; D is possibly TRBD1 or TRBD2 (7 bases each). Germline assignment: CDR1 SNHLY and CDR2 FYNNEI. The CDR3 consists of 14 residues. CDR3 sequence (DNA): TGTGCCAACGCTCCGGGGGAGGGGACAGATACGCAGTATTTC. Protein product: CANAPGEGTDTQYF.

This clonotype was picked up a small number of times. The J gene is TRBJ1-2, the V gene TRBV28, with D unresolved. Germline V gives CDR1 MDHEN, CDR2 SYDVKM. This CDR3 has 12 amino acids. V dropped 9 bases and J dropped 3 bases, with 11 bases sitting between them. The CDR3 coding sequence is TGTGCCAGTCGGATTCGAGACTATGGCTACACCTTC. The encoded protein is CASRIRDYGYTF.

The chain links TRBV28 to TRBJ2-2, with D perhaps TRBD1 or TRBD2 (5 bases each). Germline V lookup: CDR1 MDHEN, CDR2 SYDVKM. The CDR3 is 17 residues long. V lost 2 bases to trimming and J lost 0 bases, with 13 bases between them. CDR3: CASSLPPGRSNTGELFF. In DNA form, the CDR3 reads TGTGCCAGCAGTTTACCTCCGGGACGGTCGAACACCGGGGAGCTGTTTTTT.

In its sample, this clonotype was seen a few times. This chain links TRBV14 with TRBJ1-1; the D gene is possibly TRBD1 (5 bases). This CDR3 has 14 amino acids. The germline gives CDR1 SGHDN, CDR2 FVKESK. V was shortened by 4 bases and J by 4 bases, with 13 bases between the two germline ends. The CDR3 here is CASSRTGRLTEAFF. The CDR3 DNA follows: TGTGCCAGCAGCCGGACGGGGCGTCTCACTGAAGCTTTCTTT.

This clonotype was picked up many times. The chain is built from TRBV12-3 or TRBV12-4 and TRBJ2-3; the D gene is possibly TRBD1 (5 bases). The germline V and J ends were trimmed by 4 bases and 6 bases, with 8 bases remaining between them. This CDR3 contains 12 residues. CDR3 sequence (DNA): TGTGCCAGCAGTTCAGGGCAGGATACGCAGTATTTT. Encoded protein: CASSSGQDTQYF.

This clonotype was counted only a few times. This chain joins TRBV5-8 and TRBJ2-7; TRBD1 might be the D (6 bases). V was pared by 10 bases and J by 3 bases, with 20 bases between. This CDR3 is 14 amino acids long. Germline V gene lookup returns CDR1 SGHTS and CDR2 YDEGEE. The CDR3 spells CASHRRGRGYEQYF. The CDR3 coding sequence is TGTGCCTCACATAGACGCGGCAGGGGCTACGAGCAGTACTTC.

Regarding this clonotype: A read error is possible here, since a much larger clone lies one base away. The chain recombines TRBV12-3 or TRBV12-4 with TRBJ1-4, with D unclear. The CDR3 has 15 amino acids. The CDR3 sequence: CASIGRTVANEKLSF. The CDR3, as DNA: TGTGCCAGCATCGGACGGACGGTTGCTAATGAAAAACTGTCTTTT.

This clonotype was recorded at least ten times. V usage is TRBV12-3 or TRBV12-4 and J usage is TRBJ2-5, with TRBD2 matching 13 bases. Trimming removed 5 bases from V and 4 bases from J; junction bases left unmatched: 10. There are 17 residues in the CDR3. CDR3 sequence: CASSEGTSGTPTETQYF. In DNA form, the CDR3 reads TGTGCCAGCAGTGAGGGGACTAGCGGGACGCCCACAGAGACCCAGTACTTC.

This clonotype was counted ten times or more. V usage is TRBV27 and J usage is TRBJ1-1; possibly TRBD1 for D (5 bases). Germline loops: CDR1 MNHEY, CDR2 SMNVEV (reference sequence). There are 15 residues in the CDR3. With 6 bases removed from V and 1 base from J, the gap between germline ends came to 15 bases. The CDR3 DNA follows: TGTGCCAGCAGCTTAGATCGAGGGGCGAACACTGAAGCTTTCTTT. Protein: CASSLDRGANTEAFF.

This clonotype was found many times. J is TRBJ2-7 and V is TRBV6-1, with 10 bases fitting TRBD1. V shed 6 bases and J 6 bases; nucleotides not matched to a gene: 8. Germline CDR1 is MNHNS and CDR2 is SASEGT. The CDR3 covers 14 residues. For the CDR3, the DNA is TGTGCCAGCAGGCCGGGACAGGGGTCTCGCGAGCAGTACTTC. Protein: CASRPGQGSREQYF.

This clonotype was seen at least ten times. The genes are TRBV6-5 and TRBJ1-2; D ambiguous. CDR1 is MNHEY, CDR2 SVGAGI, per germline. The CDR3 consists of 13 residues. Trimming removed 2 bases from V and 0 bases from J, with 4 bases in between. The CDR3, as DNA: TGTGCCAGCAGTTACAGCCCTAACTATGGCTACACCTTC. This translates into CASSYSPNYGYTF.

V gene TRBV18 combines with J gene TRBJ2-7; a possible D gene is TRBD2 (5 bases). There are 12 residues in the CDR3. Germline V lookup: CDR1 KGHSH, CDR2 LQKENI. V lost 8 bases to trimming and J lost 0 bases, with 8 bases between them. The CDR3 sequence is CASARDSYEQYF. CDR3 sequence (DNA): TGTGCCAGCGCACGGGACTCCTACGAGCAGTACTTC.

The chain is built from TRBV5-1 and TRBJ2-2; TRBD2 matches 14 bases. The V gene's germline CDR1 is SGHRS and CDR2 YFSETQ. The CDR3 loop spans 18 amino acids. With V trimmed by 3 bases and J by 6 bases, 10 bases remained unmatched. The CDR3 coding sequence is TGCGCCAGCAGCTGGGGACAGGGACTAGCGGGAGCCTCCGGGGAGCTGTTTTTT. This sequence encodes CASSWGQGLAGASGELFF.

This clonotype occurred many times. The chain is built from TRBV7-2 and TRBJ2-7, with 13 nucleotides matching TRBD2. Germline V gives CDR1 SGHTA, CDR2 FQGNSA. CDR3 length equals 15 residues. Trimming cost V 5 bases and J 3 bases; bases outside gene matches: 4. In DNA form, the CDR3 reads TGTGCCAGCAGCCGGACTAGCGGGAGTCTCTACGAGCAGTACTTC. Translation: CASSRTSGSLYEQYF.

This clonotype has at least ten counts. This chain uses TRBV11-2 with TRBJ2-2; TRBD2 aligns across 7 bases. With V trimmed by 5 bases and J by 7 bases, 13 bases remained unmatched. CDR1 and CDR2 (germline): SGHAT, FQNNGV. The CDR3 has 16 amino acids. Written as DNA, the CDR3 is TGTGCCAGCAGCATATTCCCGGGAGGCCCCAACGGGGAGCTGTTTTTT. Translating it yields CASSIFPGGPNGELFF.

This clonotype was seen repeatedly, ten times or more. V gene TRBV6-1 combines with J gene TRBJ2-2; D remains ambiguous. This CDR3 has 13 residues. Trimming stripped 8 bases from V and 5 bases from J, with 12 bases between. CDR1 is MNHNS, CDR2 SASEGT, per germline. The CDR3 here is CASVNPTTGELFF. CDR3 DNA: TGTGCCAGCGTCAACCCCACAACCGGGGAGCTGTTTTTT.

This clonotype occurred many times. CDR3: CASTDSGTTYNEQFF. The DNA for the CDR3 is TGTGCCAGCACTGATAGCGGGACGACGTACAATGAGCAGTTCTTC. V gene TRBV28 combines with J gene TRBJ2-1; 8 bases align to TRBD2. V lost 7 bases to trimming and J lost 4 bases; unmatched junction nucleotides: 9. Germline values: CDR1 MDHEN, CDR2 SYDVKM. The CDR3 length is 15 residues.

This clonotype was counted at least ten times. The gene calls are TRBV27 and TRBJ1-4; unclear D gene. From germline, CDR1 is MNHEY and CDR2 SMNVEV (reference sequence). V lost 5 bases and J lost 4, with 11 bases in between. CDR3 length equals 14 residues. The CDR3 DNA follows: TGTGCCAGCAGTATGGGAGCCAGTAATGAAAAACTGTTTTTT. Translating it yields CASSMGASNEKLFF.

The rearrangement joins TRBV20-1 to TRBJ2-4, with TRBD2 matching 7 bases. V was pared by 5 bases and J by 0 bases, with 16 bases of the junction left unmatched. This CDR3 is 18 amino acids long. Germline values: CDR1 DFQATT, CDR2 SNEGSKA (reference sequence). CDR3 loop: CSAARGRDLSLAKNIQYF. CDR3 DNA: TGCAGTGCTGCCAGAGGGAGGGACCTCTCGCTAGCCAAAAACATTCAGTACTTC.

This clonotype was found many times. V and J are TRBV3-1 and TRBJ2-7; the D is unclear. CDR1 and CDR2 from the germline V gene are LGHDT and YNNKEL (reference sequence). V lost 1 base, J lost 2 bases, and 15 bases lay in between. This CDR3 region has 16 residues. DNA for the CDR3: TGTGCCAGCAGCCAAGCGTCTGGGAAGGAGCCCTACGAGCAGTACTTC. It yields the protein CASSQASGKEPYEQYF.

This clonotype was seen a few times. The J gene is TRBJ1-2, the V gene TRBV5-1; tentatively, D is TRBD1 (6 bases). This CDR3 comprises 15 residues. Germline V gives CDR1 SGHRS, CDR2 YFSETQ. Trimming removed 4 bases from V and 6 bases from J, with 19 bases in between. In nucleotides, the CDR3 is TGCGCCAGCAGCGTCCGACAGGTCCTCTCTAATGGCTACACCTTC. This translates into CASSVRQVLSNGYTF.

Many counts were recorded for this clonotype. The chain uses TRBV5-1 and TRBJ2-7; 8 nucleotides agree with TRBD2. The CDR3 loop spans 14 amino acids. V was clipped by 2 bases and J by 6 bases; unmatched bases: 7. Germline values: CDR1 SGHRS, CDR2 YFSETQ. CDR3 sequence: CASSFSGTGGEQYF. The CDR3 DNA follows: TGCGCCAGCAGCTTTAGCGGGACCGGAGGCGAGCAGTACTTC.

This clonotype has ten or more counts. The CDR3 DNA follows: TGCAGTGCTAGAGATCCTAGCGGGAGGGCGGATACGCAGTATTTT. Its protein product is CSARDPSGRADTQYF. The rearrangement joins TRBV20-1 to TRBJ2-3; 12 bases match TRBD2. The CDR3 covers 15 residues. The V segment lost 0 bases and the J segment 6 bases; nucleotides outside the gene matches: 4. Germline V gene lookup returns CDR1 DFQATT and CDR2 SNEGSKA (reference sequence).

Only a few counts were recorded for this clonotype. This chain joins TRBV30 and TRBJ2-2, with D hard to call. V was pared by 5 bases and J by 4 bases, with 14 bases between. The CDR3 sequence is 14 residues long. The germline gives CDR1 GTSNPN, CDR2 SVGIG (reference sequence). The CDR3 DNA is TGTGCCTGGGATCCGAGCCCGGGCACCGGGGAGCTGTTTTTT. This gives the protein CAWDPSPGTGELFF.

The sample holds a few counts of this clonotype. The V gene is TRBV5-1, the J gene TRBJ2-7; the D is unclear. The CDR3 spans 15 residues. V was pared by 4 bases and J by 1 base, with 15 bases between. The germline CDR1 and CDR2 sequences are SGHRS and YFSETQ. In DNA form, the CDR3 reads TGCGCCAGCAGCGAAGACCAAACCCTGTCCTACGAGCAGTACTTC. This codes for CASSEDQTLSYEQYF. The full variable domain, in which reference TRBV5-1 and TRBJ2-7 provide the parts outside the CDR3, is KAGVTQTPRYLIKTRGQQVTLSCSPISGHRSVSWYQQTPGQGLQFLFEYFSETQRNKGNFPGRFSGRQFSNSRSEMNVSTLELGDSALYLCASSEDQTLSYEQYFGPGTRLTVT.